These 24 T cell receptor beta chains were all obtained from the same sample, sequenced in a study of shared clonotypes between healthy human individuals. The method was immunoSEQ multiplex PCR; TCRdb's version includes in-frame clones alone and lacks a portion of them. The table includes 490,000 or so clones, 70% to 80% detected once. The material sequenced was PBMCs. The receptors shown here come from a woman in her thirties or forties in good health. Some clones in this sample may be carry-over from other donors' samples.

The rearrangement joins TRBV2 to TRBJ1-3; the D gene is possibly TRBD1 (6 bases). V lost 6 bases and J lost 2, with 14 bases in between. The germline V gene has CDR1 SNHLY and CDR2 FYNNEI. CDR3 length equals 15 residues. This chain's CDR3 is CASRTPQGPGNTIYF. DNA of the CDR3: TGTGCCAGCAGGACCCCCCAGGGGCCTGGAAACACCATATATTTT.

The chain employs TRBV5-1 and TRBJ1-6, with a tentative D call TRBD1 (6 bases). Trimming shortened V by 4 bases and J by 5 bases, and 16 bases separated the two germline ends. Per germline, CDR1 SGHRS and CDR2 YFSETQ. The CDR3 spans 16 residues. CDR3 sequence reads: CASSLTGTPNNSPLHF. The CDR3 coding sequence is TGCGCCAGCAGCCTCACCGGGACACCAAATAATTCACCCCTCCACTTT.

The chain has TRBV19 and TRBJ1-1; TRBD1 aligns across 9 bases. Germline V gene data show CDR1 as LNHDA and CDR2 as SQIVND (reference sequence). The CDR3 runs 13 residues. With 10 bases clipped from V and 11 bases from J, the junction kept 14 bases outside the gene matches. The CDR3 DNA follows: TGTGCCACGTCCCGGGACAGGGATGTGGCTGCTTTCTTT. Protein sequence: CATSRDRDVAAFF.

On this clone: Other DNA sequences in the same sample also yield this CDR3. The chain's CDR3 is CASSLRTSGISTDTQYF. The CDR3 bases are TGTGCCAGCAGCTTGAGGACTAGTGGAATTAGCACAGATACGCAGTATTTT. This chain uses TRBV5-6 with TRBJ2-3, with TRBD2 identical over 7 bases. Germline assignment: CDR1 SGHDT and CDR2 YYEEEE. The junction had 8 bases not matched to a gene; V was cut back by 1 base and J by 0 bases. The CDR3 spans 17 residues.

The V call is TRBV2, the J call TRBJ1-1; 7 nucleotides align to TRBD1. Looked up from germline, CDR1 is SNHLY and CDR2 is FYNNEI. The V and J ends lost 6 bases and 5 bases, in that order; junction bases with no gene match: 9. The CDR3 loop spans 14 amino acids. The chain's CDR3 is CASSGRGGRTEAFF. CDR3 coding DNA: TGTGCCAGCAGCGGCCGAGGGGGCCGGACTGAAGCTTTCTTT.

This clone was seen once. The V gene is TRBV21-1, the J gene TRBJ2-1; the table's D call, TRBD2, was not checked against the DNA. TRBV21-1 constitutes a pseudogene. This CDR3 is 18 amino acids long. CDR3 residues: CASSKSDRGGDSYNEQFF. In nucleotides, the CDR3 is TGTGCCAGCAGCAAGTCGGACCGCGGGGGTGACTCCTACAATGAGCAGTTCTTC.

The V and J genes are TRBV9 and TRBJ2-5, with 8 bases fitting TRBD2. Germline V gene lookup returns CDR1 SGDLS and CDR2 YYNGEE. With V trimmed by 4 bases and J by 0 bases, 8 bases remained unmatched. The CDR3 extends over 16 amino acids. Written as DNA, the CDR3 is TGTGCCAGCAGCATCTTTCCGGGACTAGACCAAGAGACCCAGTACTTC. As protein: CASSIFPGLDQETQYF.

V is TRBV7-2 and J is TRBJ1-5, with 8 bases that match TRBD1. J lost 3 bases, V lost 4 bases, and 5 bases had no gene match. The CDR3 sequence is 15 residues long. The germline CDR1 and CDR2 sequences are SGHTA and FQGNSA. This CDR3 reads CASSSGQGSNQPQHF. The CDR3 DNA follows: TGTGCCAGCAGCTCCGGACAGGGATCCAATCAGCCCCAGCATTTT.

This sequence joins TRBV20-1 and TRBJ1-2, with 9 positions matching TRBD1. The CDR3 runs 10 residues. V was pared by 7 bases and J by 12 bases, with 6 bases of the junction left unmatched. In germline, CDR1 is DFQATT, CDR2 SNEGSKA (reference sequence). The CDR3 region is CSVPTGGHTF. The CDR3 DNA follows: TGCAGTGTTCCCACAGGGGGCCACACCTTC.

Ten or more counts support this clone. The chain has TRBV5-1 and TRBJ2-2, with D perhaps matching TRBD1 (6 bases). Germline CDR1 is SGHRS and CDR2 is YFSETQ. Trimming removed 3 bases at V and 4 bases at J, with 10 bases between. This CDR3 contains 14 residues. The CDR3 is CASSSQGSTGELFF. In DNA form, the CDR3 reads TGCGCCAGCAGCTCCCAGGGGAGCACCGGGGAGCTGTTTTTT.

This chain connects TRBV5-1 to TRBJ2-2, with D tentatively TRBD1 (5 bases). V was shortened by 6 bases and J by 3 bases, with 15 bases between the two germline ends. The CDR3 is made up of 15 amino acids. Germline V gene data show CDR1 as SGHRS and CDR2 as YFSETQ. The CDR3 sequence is CASTLGREYTGELFF. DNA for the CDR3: TGCGCCAGCACCCTCGGCAGGGAATACACCGGGGAGCTGTTTTTT.

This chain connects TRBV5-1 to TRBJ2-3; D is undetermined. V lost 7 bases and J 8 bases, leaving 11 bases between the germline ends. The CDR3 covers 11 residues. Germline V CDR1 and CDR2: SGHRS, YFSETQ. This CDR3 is CASELLGTQYF. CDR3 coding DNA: TGCGCCAGCGAGCTACTCGGTACGCAGTATTTT.

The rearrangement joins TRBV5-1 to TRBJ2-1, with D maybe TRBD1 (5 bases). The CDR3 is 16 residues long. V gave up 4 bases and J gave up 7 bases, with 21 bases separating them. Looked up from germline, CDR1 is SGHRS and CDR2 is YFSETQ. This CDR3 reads CASSPRQTTFTNEQFF. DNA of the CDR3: TGCGCCAGCAGCCCCAGACAGACCACCTTTACGAATGAGCAGTTCTTC.

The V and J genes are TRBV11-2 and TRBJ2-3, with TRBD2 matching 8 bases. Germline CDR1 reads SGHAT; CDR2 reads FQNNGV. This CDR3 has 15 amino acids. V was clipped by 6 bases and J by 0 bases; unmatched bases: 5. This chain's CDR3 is CASRFGGRSTDTQYF. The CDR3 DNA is TGTGCCAGCAGGTTTGGCGGGAGGAGCACAGATACGCAGTATTTT.

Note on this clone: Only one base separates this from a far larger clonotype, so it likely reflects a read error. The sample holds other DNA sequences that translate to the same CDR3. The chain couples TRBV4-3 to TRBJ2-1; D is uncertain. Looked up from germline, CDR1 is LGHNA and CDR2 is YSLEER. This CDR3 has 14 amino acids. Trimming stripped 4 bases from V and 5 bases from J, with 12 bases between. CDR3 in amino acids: CASSLGSGDNEQFF. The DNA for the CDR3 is TGCGCCAGCAGCCTAGGATCAGGTGACAATGAGCAGTTCTTC.

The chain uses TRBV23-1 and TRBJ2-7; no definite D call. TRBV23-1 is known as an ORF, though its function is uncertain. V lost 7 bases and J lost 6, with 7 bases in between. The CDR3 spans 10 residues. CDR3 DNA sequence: TGCGCCAGCAATCTGGCCGAGCAGTACTTC. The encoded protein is CASNLAEQYF.

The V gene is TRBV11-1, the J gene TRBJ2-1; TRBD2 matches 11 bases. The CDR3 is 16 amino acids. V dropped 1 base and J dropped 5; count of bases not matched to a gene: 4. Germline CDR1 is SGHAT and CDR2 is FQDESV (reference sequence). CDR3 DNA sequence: TGTGCCAGCAGCTTAGGTCCGACTAGCGGGAACAATGAGCAGTTCTTC. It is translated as CASSLGPTSGNNEQFF.

The CDR3 protein is CSVEETGYEQFF. For the CDR3, the DNA is TGCAGCGTTGAAGAGACAGGGTATGAGCAGTTCTTC. The chain employs TRBV29-1 and TRBJ2-1, with 7 positions matching TRBD1. J lost 8 bases, V lost 0 bases, and 1 base had no gene match. The germline V gene encodes CDR1 SQVTM and CDR2 ANQGSEA. CDR3 length: 12 amino acids.

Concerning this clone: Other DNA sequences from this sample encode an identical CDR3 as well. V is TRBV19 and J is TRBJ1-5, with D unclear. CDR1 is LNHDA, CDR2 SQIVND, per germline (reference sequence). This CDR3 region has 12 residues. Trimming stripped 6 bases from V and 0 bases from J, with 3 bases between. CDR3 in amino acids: CASSGSNQPQHF. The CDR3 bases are TGTGCCAGTAGCGGTAGCAATCAGCCCCAGCATTTT.

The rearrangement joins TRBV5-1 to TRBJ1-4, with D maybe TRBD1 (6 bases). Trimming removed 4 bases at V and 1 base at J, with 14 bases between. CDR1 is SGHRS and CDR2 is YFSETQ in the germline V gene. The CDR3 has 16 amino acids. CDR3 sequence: CASSMRGGETNEKLFF. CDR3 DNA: TGCGCCAGCAGCATGAGGGGGGGTGAAACTAATGAAAAACTGTTTTTT.

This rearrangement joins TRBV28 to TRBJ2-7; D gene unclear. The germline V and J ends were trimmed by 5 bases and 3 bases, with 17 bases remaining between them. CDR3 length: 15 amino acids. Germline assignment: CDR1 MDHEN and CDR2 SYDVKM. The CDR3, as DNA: TGTGCCAGCAGTAACCCCGCTTCCGACGGCTACGAGCAGTACTTC. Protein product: CASSNPASDGYEQYF.

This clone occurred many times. The CDR3 reads CASSPRGDSYEQYF. DNA of the CDR3: TGTGCCAGCTCACCACGAGGGGACTCCTACGAGCAGTACTTC. This rearrangement joins TRBV18 to TRBJ2-7; either TRBD1 or TRBD2 may fit D (5 bases each). The CDR3 consists of 14 residues. CDR1 KGHSH and CDR2 LQKENI come from the germline V gene. V was trimmed by 1 base and J by 0 bases, leaving 7 bases between them.

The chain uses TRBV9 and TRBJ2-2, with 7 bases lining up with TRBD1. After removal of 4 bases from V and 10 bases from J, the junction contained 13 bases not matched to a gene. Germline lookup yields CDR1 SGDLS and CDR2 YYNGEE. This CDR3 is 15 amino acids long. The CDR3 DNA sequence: TGTGCCAGCAGCCCCAGACAGGGTAGGGGCGAGGAGCTGTTTTTT. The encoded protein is CASSPRQGRGEELFF.

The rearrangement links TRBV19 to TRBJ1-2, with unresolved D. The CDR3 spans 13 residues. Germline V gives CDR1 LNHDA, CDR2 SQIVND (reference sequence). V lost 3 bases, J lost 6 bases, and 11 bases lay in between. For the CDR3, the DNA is TGTGCCAGTAGTATGACCCGGGTCGATGGCTACACCTTC. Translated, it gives CASSMTRVDGYTF.